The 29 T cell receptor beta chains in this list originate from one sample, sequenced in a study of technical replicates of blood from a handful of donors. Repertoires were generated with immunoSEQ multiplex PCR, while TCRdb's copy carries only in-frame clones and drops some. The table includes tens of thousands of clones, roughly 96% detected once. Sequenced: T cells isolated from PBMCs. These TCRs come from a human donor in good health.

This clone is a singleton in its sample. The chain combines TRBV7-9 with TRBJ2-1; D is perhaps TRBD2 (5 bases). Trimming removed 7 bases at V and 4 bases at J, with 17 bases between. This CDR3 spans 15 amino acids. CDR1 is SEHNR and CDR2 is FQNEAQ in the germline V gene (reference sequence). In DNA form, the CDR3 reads TGTGCCAGCACCCCCCGGGGAAACCTATACAATGAGCAGTTCTTC. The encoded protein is CASTPRGNLYNEQFF. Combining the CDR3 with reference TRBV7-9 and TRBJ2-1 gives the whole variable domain DTGVSQNPRHKITKRGQNVTFRCDPISEHNRLYWYRQTLGQGPEFLTYFQNEAQLEKSRLLSDRFSAERPKGSFSTLEIQRTEQGDSAMYLCASTPRGNLYNEQFFGPGTRLTVL.

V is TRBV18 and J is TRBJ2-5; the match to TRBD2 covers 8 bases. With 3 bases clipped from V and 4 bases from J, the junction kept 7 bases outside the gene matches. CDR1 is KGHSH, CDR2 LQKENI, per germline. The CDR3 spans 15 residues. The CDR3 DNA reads TGTGCCAGCTCACCCTTAGCGGGGAGTGGAGAGACCCAGTACTTC. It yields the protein CASSPLAGSGETQYF. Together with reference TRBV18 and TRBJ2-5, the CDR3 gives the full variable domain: NAGVMQNPRHLVRRRGQEARLRCSPMKGHSHVYWYRQLPEEGLKFMVYLQKENIIDESGMPKERFSAEFPKEGPSILRIQQVVRGDSAAYFCASSPLAGSGETQYFGPGTRLLVL.

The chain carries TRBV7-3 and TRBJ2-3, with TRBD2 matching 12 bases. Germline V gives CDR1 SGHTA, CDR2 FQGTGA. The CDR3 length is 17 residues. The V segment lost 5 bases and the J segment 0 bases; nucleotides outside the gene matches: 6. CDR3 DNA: TGTGCCAGCAGCCCGACTAGCGGGAGAGGAAGCACAGATACGCAGTATTTT. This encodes CASSPTSGRGSTDTQYF.

In DNA, the CDR3 is TGTGCCAGCAGCTTACTGACAGTCTCTGGGGCCAACGTCCTGACTTTC. It specifies CASSLLTVSGANVLTF. V and J are TRBV7-9 and TRBJ2-6; D perhaps matches TRBD1 (5 bases). The V and J ends lost 2 bases and 0 bases respectively, with 8 bases between them. Germline CDR1 SEHNR, CDR2 FQNEAQ (reference sequence). The CDR3 spans 16 residues.

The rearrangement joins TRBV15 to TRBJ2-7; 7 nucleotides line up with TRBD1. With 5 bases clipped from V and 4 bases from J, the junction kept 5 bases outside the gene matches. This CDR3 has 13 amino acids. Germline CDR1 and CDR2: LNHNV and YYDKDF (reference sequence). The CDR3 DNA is TGTGCCACCAGCTTCCGGACAGGTTACGAGCAGTACTTC. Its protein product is CATSFRTGYEQYF.

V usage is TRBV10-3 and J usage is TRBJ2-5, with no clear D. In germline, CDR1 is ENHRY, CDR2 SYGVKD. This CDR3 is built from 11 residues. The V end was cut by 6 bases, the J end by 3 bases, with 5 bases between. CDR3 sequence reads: CAIRREETQYF. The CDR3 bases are TGTGCCATCAGGAGAGAAGAGACCCAGTACTTC.

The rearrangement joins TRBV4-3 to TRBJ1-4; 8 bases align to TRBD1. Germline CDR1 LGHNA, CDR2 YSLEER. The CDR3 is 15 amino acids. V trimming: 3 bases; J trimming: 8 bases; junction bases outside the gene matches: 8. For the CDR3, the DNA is TGCGCCAGCAGCCACGCGGACAGGGAAAGAGAAAAACTGTTTTTT. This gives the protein CASSHADREREKLFF.

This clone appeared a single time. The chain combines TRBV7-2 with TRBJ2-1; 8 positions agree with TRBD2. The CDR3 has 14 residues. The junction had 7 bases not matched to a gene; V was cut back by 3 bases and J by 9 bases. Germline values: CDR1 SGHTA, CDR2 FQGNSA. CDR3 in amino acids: CASSFGLAGGEQFF. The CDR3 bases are TGTGCCAGCAGCTTTGGACTAGCCGGCGGTGAGCAGTTCTTC.

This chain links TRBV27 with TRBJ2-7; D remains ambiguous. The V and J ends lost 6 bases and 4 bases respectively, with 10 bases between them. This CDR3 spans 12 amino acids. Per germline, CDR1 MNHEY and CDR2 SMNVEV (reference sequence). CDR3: CASSRNVYEQYF. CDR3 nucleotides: TGTGCCAGCAGCAGGAACGTATACGAGCAGTACTTC.

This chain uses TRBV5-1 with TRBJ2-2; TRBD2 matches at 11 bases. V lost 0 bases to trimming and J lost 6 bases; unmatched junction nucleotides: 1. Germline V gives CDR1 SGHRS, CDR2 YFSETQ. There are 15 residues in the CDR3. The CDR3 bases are TGCGCCAGCAGCTTGGGACTAGCGGGACCCGGGGAGCTGTTTTTT. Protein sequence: CASSLGLAGPGELFF. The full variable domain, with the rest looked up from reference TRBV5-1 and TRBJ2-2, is KAGVTQTPRYLIKTRGQQVTLSCSPISGHRSVSWYQQTPGQGLQFLFEYFSETQRNKGNFPGRFSGRQFSNSRSEMNVSTLELGDSALYLCASSLGLAGPGELFFGEGSRLTVL.

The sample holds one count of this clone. CDR3 nucleotide sequence: TGTGCCAGCCAGGCAAACACTGAAGCTTTCTTT. Protein sequence: CASQANTEAFF. The chain has TRBV2 and TRBJ1-1, with unresolved D. Trimming took off 8 bases at V and 2 bases at J, with 6 bases between the two ends. The CDR3 contains 11 residues. Germline V gives CDR1 SNHLY, CDR2 FYNNEI. The full variable domain, completed using reference TRBV2 and TRBJ1-1, is EPEVTQTPSHQVTQMGQEVILRCVPISNHLYFYWYRQILGQKVEFLVSFYNNEISEKSEIFDDQFSVERPDGSNFTLKIRSTKLEDSAMYFCASQANTEAFFGQGTRLTVV.

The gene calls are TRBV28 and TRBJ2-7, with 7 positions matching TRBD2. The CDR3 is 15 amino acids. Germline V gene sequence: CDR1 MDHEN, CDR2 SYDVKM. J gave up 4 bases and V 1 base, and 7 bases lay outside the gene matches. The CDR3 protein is CASSLFGGKGYEQYF. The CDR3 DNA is TGTGCCAGCAGTTTATTCGGGGGGAAAGGTTACGAGCAGTACTTC.

The CDR3 DNA reads TGTGCCAGCGTCTCAGGGTTAGAGCAGTACTTC. Translated, it gives CASVSGLEQYF. This chain joins TRBV7-8 and TRBJ2-7; possibly TRBD1 for D (5 bases). The germline CDR1 and CDR2 sequences are SGHVS and FQNEAQ. This CDR3 region has 11 residues. V was trimmed by 8 bases and J by 7 bases, leaving 12 bases between them.

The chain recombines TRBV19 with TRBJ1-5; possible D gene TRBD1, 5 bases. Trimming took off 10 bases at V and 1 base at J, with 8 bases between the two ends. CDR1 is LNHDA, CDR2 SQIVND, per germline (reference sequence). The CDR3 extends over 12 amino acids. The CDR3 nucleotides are TGTGCCACGGGGGTGAGCAATCAGCCCCAGCATTTT. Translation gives CATGVSNQPQHF.

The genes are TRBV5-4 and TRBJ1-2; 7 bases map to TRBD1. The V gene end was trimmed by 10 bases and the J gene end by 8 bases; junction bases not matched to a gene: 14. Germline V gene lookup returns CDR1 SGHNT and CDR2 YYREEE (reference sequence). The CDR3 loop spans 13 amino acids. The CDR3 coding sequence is TGTGCCCTAAAACCAAAGGGGGCGCAAGGCTACACCTTC. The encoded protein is CALKPKGAQGYTF.

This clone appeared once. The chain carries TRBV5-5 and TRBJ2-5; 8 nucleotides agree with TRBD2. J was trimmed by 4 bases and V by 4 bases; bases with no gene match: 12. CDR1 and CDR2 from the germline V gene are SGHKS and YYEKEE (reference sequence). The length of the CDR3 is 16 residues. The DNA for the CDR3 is TGTGCCAGCAGCAAAGCGGGAGTTTCTTTGGGAGAGACCCAGTACTTC. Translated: CASSKAGVSLGETQYF.

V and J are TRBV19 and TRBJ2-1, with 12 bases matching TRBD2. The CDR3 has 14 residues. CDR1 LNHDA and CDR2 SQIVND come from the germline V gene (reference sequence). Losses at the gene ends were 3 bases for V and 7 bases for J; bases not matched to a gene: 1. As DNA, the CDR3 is TGTGCCAGTAGTATCGGGACTAGCGGGAATGAGCAGTTCTTC. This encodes CASSIGTSGNEQFF.

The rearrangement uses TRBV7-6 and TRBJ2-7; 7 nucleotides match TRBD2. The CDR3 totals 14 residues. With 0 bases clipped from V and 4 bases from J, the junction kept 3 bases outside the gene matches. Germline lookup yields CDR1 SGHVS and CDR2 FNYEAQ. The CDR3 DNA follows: TGTGCCAGCAGCTTAGCAGAGGGAGGGTACGAGCAGTACTTC. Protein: CASSLAEGGYEQYF.

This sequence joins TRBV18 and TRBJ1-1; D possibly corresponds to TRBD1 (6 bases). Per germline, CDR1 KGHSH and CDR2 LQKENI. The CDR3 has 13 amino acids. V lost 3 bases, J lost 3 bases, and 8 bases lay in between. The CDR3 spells CASSPGGHTEAFF. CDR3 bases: TGTGCCAGCTCACCCGGGGGGCACACTGAAGCTTTCTTT.

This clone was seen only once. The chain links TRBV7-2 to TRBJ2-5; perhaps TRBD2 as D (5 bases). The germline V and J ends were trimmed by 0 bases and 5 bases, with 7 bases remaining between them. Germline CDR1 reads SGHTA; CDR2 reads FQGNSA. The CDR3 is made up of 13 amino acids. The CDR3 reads CASSLAPGETQYF. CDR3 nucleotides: TGTGCCAGCAGCTTAGCGCCGGGGGAGACCCAGTACTTC.

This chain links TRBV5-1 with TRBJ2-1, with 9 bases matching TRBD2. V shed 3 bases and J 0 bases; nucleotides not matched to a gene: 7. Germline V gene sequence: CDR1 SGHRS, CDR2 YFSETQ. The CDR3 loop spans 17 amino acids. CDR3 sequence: CASSSIGLASSYNEQFF. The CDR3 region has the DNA TGCGCCAGCAGCTCGATCGGACTAGCGAGCTCCTACAATGAGCAGTTCTTC.

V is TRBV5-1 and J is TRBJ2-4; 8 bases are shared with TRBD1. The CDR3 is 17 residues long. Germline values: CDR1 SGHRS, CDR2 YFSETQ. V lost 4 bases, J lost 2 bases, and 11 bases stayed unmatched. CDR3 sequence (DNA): TGCGCCAGCAGCGAAAACCCGGGACAGGCTACCAAAAACATTCAGTACTTC. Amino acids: CASSENPGQATKNIQYF.

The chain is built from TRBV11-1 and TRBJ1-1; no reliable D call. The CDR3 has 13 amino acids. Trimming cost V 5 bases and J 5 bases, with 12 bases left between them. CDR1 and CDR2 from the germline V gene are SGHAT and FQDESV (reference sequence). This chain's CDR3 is CASSPPLRTEAFF. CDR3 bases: TGTGCCAGCAGCCCTCCGCTGAGGACTGAAGCTTTCTTT.

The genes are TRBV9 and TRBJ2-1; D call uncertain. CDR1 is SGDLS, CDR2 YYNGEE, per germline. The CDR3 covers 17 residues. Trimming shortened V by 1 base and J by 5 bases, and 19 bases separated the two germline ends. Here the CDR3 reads CASSVSSRGERNNEQFF. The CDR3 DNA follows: TGTGCCAGCAGCGTATCATCCCGAGGAGAACGTAACAATGAGCAGTTCTTC.

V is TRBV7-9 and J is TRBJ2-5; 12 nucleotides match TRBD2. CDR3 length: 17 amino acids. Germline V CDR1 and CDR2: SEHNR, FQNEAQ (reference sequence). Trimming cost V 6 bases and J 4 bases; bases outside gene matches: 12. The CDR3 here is CASRGQGLLAGGETQYF. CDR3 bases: TGTGCCAGCAGGGGACAGGGGTTACTAGCGGGAGGAGAGACCCAGTACTTC.

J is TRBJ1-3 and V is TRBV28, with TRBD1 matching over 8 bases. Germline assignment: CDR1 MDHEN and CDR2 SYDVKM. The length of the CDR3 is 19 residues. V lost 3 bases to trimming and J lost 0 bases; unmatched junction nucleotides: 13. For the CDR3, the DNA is TGTGCCAGCAGTTTCCCTTACTTTGGACAGGGCCACTCTGGAAACACCATATATTTT. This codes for CASSFPYFGQGHSGNTIYF.

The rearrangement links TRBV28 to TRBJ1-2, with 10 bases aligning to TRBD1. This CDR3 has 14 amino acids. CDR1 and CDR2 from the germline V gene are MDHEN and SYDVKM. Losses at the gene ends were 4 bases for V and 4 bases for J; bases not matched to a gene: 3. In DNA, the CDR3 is TGTGCCAGCAGTTCGGGACAGGGGTTCTATGGCTACACCTTC. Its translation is CASSSGQGFYGYTF.

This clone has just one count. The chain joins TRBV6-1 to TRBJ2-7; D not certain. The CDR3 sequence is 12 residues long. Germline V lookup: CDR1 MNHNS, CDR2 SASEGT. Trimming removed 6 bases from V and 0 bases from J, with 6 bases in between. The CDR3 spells CASSYSSYEQYF. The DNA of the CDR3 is TGTGCCAGCAGCTACAGCTCCTACGAGCAGTACTTC.

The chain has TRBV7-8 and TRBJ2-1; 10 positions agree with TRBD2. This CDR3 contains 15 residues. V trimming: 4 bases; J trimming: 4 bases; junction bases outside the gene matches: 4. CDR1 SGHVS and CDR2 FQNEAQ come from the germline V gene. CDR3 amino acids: CASSSLAGIYNEQFF. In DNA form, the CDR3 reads TGTGCCAGCAGCTCACTAGCGGGGATTTACAATGAGCAGTTCTTC.